Following are 25 T cell receptor beta chains from one sample sequenced in a study of cytomegalovirus exposure and HLA in healthy donors (dated by TCRdb to 2017 to 2019). Receptor libraries were prepared by the immunoSEQ multiplex PCR assay. For the multiplex PCR, a mixture combining 60 forward primers for TCR Vbeta segments and 13 reverse primers for TCR Jbeta segments was used. TCRdb stores this immuneACCESS table with in-frame sequences only. Part of the clones is absent; in the studies checked, under half of the shortfall reflects unresolved V genes, and no reason is known for the rest. The sample yields 30,000 to 45,000 clones; 65% to 90% were counted once. The top ten hold 3.6% of the sample. Specimen: PBMCs. The receptors shown here come from a woman aged 18-30 years in good health and CMV-seronegative.

The gene calls are TRBV7-9 and TRBJ2-1; D is possibly TRBD1 (6 bases). This CDR3 is built from 17 residues. Trimming took off 5 bases at V and 0 bases at J, with 17 bases between the two ends. Germline values: CDR1 SEHNR, CDR2 FQNEAQ (reference sequence). CDR3 bases: TGTGCCAGCAGCCGTGACCAGGGGAGATCCTCCTACAATGAGCAGTTCTTC. Protein product: CASSRDQGRSSYNEQFF.

V and J are TRBV7-2 and TRBJ2-2, with 12 bases fitting TRBD2. This CDR3 region has 16 residues. Germline lookup yields CDR1 SGHTA and CDR2 FQGNSA. The ends lost 0 bases at V and 9 bases at J; junction bases unmatched: 5. CDR3 sequence: CASSLALAGGPWELFF. CDR3 DNA: TGTGCCAGCAGCTTAGCACTAGCGGGGGGCCCCTGGGAGCTGTTTTTT.

The V call is TRBV7-2, the J call TRBJ1-2; D unresolved. The germline V gene has CDR1 SGHTA and CDR2 FQGNSA. The CDR3 length is 16 residues. V dropped 1 base and J dropped 0 bases, with 12 bases sitting between them. CDR3 bases: TGTGCCAGCAGCTTAGTGAGAGGGATCACTAACTATGGCTACACCTTC. Its protein product is CASSLVRGITNYGYTF.

The chain employs TRBV28 and TRBJ1-4; TRBD1 agrees at 8 bases. From germline, CDR1 is MDHEN and CDR2 SYDVKM. The CDR3 covers 13 residues. V shed 9 bases and J 6 bases; nucleotides not matched to a gene: 6. The CDR3 is CASKTGGDEKLFF. CDR3 in DNA: TGTGCCAGTAAAACAGGGGGTGATGAAAAACTGTTTTTT.

This chain joins TRBV5-4 and TRBJ2-5; 10 bases map to TRBD2. The J call is uncertain, as TRBJ2-7 better fits the DNA end. The CDR3 is made up of 14 amino acids. The germline gives CDR1 SGHNT, CDR2 YYREEE (reference sequence). The CDR3 DNA reads as TGTGCCAGCAGCCCCGGGACTAGCGACCACGAGCAGTACTTC. It yields the protein CASSPGTSDHEQYF.

V is TRBV25-1 and J is TRBJ1-2, with TRBD1 as a possible D gene (5 bases). The germline CDR1 and CDR2 sequences are MGHDK and SYGVNS. CDR3 length equals 14 residues. Trimming cost V 7 bases and J 6 bases, with 18 bases left between them. The CDR3 region has the DNA TGTGCCAGCAATGTCCCCGGCGGGGGTCATGGCTACACCTTC. It yields the protein CASNVPGGGHGYTF.

The rearrangement uses TRBV7-2 and TRBJ2-1, with D uncertain. Looked up from germline, CDR1 is SGHTA and CDR2 is FQGNSA. Trimming removed 3 bases from V and 6 bases from J, with 6 bases in between. This CDR3 is built from 12 residues. Here the CDR3 reads CASSLFSNEQFF. The CDR3 nucleotides are TGTGCCAGCAGCTTGTTCTCCAATGAGCAGTTCTTC.

V usage is TRBV4-2 and J usage is TRBJ2-7; D is perhaps TRBD2 (6 bases). V was clipped by 0 bases and J by 4 bases, with 13 bases between them. The CDR3 has 15 residues. Germline CDR1 LGHNA, CDR2 YNFKEQ. The CDR3 sequence: CASSQDWSSEYEQYF. The CDR3 nucleotides read TGTGCCAGCAGCCAAGATTGGTCTAGCGAGTACGAGCAGTACTTC.

The J gene is TRBJ1-3, the V gene TRBV9; TRBD1 might be the D (5 bases). Germline V gene lookup returns CDR1 SGDLS and CDR2 YYNGEE. V gave up 2 bases and J gave up 0 bases, with 6 bases separating them. The CDR3 has 14 residues. In nucleotides, the CDR3 is TGTGCCAGCAGCGTCGACAGCTCTGGAAACACCATATATTTT. This codes for CASSVDSSGNTIYF.

The chain combines TRBV25-1 with TRBJ1-2, with D unresolved. V lost 5 bases and J 1 base, leaving 5 bases between the germline ends. This CDR3 is 12 amino acids long. Germline assignment: CDR1 MGHDK and CDR2 SYGVNS. CDR3 region: CASSHGNYGYTF. CDR3 sequence (DNA): TGTGCCAGCAGTCACGGTAACTATGGCTACACCTTC.

The V call is TRBV4-3, the J call TRBJ2-7; the D gene is possibly TRBD1 (5 bases). Deletions cut 0 bases from V and 3 bases from J, with 15 bases between. Germline CDR1 and CDR2: LGHNA and YSLEER. This CDR3 comprises 16 residues. The CDR3 reads CASSQEFLRTYYEQYF. The CDR3 DNA reads TGCGCCAGCAGCCAAGAGTTTCTCAGGACATACTACGAGCAGTACTTC.

There are a few counts of this clone. V and J are TRBV19 and TRBJ2-5, with 7 bases lining up with TRBD2. J was trimmed by 3 bases and V by 3 bases; bases with no gene match: 7. Per the germline V gene, CDR1 is LNHDA and CDR2 is SQIVND (reference sequence). The CDR3 runs 15 residues. For the CDR3, the DNA is TGTGCCAGTAGTATTTCCCGGGGAGGGGAAGAGACCCAGTACTTC. Residues: CASSISRGGEETQYF.

The sample holds one count of this clone. This sequence joins TRBV7-9 and TRBJ2-7; unclear D gene. From germline, CDR1 is SEHNR and CDR2 FQNEAQ (reference sequence). The V and J ends lost 0 bases and 2 bases respectively, with 8 bases between them. The CDR3 spans 14 residues. This CDR3 reads CASSLAEIAYEQYF. DNA of the CDR3: TGTGCCAGCAGCTTAGCCGAGATCGCCTACGAGCAGTACTTC.

The V call is TRBV4-3, the J call TRBJ1-3; 8 nucleotides align to TRBD1. The CDR3 runs to 17 residues. CDR1 LGHNA and CDR2 YSLEER come from the germline V gene. V trimming: 0 bases; J trimming: 3 bases; junction bases outside the gene matches: 7. CDR3 in DNA: TGCGCCAGCAGCCAAGATCTTCAGGGGGCGTTTGGAAACACCATATATTTT. Protein: CASSQDLQGAFGNTIYF.

In this sample, this clone turned up once. The chain carries TRBV6-4 and TRBJ2-3, with TRBD1 matching 9 bases. V was clipped by 0 bases and J by 6 bases; unmatched bases: 1. CDR3 length equals 14 residues. Germline assignment: CDR1 MRHNA and CDR2 SNTAGT. The CDR3 nucleotides are TGTGCCAGCAGTGACTCGACAGGGGGGGATACGCAGTATTTT. Amino acid sequence: CASSDSTGGDTQYF.

This clone was counted a single time. The junction departs from the called germline gene at one end, perhaps through a read error. J is TRBJ1-5 and V is TRBV7-9; tentatively, D is TRBD1 (6 bases). CDR1 is SEHNR, CDR2 FQNEAQ, per germline (reference sequence). This CDR3 is built from 14 residues. CDR3 protein: CASSSLGDNQPQNF. The CDR3 coding sequence is TGTGCCAGCAGCTCCCTGGGGGACAATCAGCCCCAGAATTTT. Using reference TRBV7-9 and TRBJ1-5 for the parts outside the CDR3, the full variable domain is DTGVSQNPRHKITKRGQNVTFRCDPISEHNRLYWYRQTLGQGPEFLTYFQNEAQLEKSRLLSDRFSAERPKGSFSTLEIQRTEQGDSAMYLCASSSLGDNQPQNFGDGTRLSIL.

The genes are TRBV2 and TRBJ1-1; D call uncertain. CDR3 size: 13 residues. Per germline, CDR1 SNHLY and CDR2 FYNNEI. V lost 4 bases, J lost 8 bases, and 14 bases lay in between. The CDR3, as DNA: TGTGCCAGCAGTGGTCAACCAGCGGTGGAAGCTTTCTTT. This translates into CASSGQPAVEAFF.

The chain is built from TRBV6-5 and TRBJ2-7; a weak D match, TRBD1 (7 bases). The CDR3 contains 14 residues. V was cut by 2 bases and J by 2 bases, with 10 bases left in between. Germline V lookup: CDR1 MNHEY, CDR2 SVGAGI. CDR3 bases: TGTGCCAGCAGTTACGCGGGACAGACCTACGAGCAGTACTTC. Translating gives CASSYAGQTYEQYF.

Note on this clone: An end of the junction differs from the germline gene, which may be a read error. The V and J genes are TRBV28 and TRBJ1-2; TRBD1 matches 9 bases. This CDR3 has 18 amino acids. Germline V gene data show CDR1 as MDHEN and CDR2 as SYDVKM. The CDR3 DNA follows: TGTGCCAGCAGTTCCCCAACCGGGACAGGGAATTCAAACTATGGCTACCCCTTC. It translates to CASSSPTGTGNSNYGYPF.

V is TRBV11-2 and J is TRBJ2-1, with D perhaps TRBD1 (6 bases). The CDR3 extends over 15 amino acids. Germline CDR1 is SGHAT and CDR2 is FQNNGV. The ends were cut back, 9 bases at V and 8 bases at J, with 23 bases in the middle. The CDR3, as DNA: TGTGCCAGTCACAGCCCTCGGTTAGGGGGAGATGAGCAGTTCTTC. It is translated as CASHSPRLGGDEQFF.

As to this clone: Other DNA sequences in this specimen translate into the identical CDR3. The rearrangement uses TRBV5-1 and TRBJ2-7; 9 nucleotides line up with TRBD2. The CDR3 is 15 amino acids. The germline gives CDR1 SGHRS, CDR2 YFSETQ. V lost 4 bases to trimming and J lost 7 bases; unmatched junction nucleotides: 12. This CDR3 reads CASSLSGLARGEQYF. CDR3 bases: TGCGCCAGCAGCCTGTCGGGACTAGCAAGGGGGGAGCAGTACTTC.

The chain couples TRBV18 to TRBJ2-3; D is undetermined. Germline CDR1 and CDR2: KGHSH and LQKENI. This CDR3 has 13 residues. Trimming cost V 2 bases and J 0 bases, with 3 bases left between them. The CDR3 coding sequence is TGTGCCAGCTCACCAACTAGCACAGATACGCAGTATTTT. Translating gives CASSPTSTDTQYF.

V gene TRBV14 combines with J gene TRBJ2-7; the match to TRBD2 covers 13 bases. The germline V gene has CDR1 SGHDN and CDR2 FVKESK. Germline trimming cut 6 bases from V and 4 bases from J; bases unmatched to any gene: 3. The CDR3 spans 14 residues. DNA of the CDR3: TGTGCCAGCAGTACTAGCGGGGGGGCTTACGAGCAGTACTTC. Residues: CASSTSGGAYEQYF. Together with reference TRBV14 and TRBJ2-7, the CDR3 gives the full variable domain: EAGVTQFPSHSVIEKGQTVTLRCDPISGHDNLYWYRRVMGKEIKFLLHFVKESKQDESGMPNNRFLAERTGGTYSTLKVQPAELEDSGVYFCASSTSGGAYEQYFGPGTRLTVT.

The V call is TRBV14, the J call TRBJ2-1; TRBD2 is a possible D gene (5 bases). This CDR3 spans 14 amino acids. The germline gives CDR1 SGHDN, CDR2 FVKESK. With 3 bases removed from V and 8 bases from J, the gap between germline ends came to 14 bases. In DNA, the CDR3 is TGTGCCAGCAGCCACGCGGCGGGCCGGCATGAGCAGTTCTTC. Translation: CASSHAAGRHEQFF.

The CDR3 coding sequence is TGTGCCAGCAGTCCCGTTACAGGGCCAGAGCCCCAGCATTTT. Amino acids: CASSPVTGPEPQHF. The rearrangement joins TRBV27 to TRBJ1-5, with D maybe TRBD1 (6 bases). Germline lookup yields CDR1 MNHEY and CDR2 SMNVEV (reference sequence). This CDR3 has 14 amino acids. V gave up 5 bases and J gave up 8 bases, with 16 bases separating them.